The sequence of this T cell receptor beta chain was determined in a study of blood T cell repertoires in COVID-19. Looking at the study overall: The United States, Italy and Spain were the sources of the acute and convalescent COVID-19 samples. Nucleic acid was either cDNA or gDNA, and it came from T cells, B-cell-depleted T cells, or PBMCs.

The ends were cut back, 6 bases at V and 1 base at J, with 9 bases in the middle. The CDR3 covers 13 residues. Germline V gene data show CDR1 as SGHTA and CDR2 as FQGTGA. In the authors' workflow: Amplification from reference gene primers served as the basis for estimated nucleated cell counts. Assay used: immunoSEQ multiplex PCR; TCRdb lists only in-frame clones, some missing. The V and J calls and the clone size are those of that table, but D and trimming were determined from the DNA. Seen here are approximately 150,000 clones, 86% observed once, and the top ten hold around 8.4%. The receptor comes from a woman aged 55-69 years with acute or convalescent COVID-19. Sequenced input: peripheral blood. This rearrangement joins TRBV7-3 to TRBJ2-5, with a possible D match to TRBD2 (6 bases). As DNA, the CDR3 is TGTGCCAGCAGTCGGGACTTCCAAGAGACCCAGTACTTC. Its translation: CASSRDFQETQYF.